This entry concerns a single T cell receptor (beta chain). Its cognate antigen is unknown. This sample is part of a study of T cell responses to AZD1222 COVID-19 vaccine. Study results and limitations: Spike was spanned by vaccine-associated CD4 TCRs, which were dominant at 160-218 and 743-854.

V was shortened by 1 base and J by 4 bases, with 10 bases between the two germline ends. Germline-derived CDR1 and CDR2 are SGHTA and FQGNSA. CDR3 length equals 14 residues. This table comes from immunoSEQ multiplex PCR, and its TCRdb copy is limited to in-frame clones, with some not included. The repertoire holds about 180,000 clones, over 85% seen once, with under 1.1% in the top ten. This specimen was peripheral blood, taken 28 days after the second dose of the MenACWY control vaccine. The J gene is TRBJ1-1, the V gene TRBV7-2; TRBD1 is a possible D gene (6 bases). The receptor comes from an adult who received the MenACWY meningococcal vaccine as a control. The CDR3 spells CASSLDRAGTEAFF. CDR3 coding DNA: TGTGCCAGCAGCTTAGACAGGGCCGGCACTGAAGCTTTCTTT.